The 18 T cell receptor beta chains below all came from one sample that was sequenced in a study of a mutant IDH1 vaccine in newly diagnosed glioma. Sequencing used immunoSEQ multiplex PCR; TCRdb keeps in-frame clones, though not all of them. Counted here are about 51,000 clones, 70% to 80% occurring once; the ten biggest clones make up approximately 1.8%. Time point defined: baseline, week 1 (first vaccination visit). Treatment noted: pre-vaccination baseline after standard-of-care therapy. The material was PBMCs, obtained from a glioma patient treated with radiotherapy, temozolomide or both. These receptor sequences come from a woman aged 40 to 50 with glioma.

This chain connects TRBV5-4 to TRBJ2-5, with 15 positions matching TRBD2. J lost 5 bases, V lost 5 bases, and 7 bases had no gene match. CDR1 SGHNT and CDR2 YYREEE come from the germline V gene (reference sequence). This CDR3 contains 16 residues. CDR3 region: CASSLGTSGGYETQYF. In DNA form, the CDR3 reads TGTGCCAGCAGTCTAGGGACTAGCGGGGGGTATGAGACCCAGTACTTC.

CDR3 sequence: CASSYSGTVGIYEQYF. The DNA for the CDR3 is TGTGCCAGCAGTTACTCTGGGACAGTCGGAATTTACGAGCAGTACTTC. The chain couples TRBV6-5 to TRBJ2-7; 7 bases map to TRBD1. The CDR3 loop spans 16 amino acids. The germline V gene encodes CDR1 MNHEY and CDR2 SVGAGI. J lost 4 bases, V lost 0 bases, and 9 bases had no gene match.

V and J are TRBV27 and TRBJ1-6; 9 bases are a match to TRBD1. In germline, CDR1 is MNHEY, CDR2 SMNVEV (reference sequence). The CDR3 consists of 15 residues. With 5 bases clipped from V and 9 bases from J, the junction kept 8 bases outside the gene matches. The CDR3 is CASSVGGTGISPLHF. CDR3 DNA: TGTGCCAGCAGTGTTGGGGGGACAGGGATTTCACCCCTCCACTTT.

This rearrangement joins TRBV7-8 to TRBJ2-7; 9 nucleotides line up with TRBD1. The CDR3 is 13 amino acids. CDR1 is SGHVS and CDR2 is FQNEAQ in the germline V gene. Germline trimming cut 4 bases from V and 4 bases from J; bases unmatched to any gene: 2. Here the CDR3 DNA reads TGTGCCAGCAGCTCTGGGACAGGGTACGAGCAGTACTTC. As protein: CASSSGTGYEQYF.

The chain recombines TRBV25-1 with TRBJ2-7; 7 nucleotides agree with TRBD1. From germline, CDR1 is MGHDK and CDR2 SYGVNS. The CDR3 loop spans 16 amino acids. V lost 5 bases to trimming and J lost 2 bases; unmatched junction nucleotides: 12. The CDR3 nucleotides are TGTGCCAGCAGTCCCAGAGGTTGGCAGGGGGCCTACGAGCAGTACTTC. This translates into CASSPRGWQGAYEQYF.

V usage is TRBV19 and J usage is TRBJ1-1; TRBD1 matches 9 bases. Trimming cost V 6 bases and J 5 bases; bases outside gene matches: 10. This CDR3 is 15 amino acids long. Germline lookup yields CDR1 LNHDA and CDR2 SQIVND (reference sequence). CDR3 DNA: TGTGCCAGTAGCCAGAAAACAGGGGGCTGGACTGAAGCTTTCTTT. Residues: CASSQKTGGWTEAFF.

CDR3 in amino acids: CSLQGGETQYF. The CDR3 bases are TGCAGTCTCCAAGGGGGGGAGACCCAGTACTTC. This rearrangement joins TRBV20-1 to TRBJ2-5, with D perhaps given as TRBD1 or TRBD2 (6 bases each). The CDR3 consists of 11 residues. Germline V lookup: CDR1 DFQATT, CDR2 SNEGSKA (reference sequence). Trimming took 8 bases from V and 5 from J, leaving 12 bases between them.

CDR3 amino acids: CAIVSLPNTEAFF. CDR3 DNA: TGTGCCATCGTTTCCCTCCCGAACACTGAAGCTTTCTTT. The V gene is TRBV10-3, the J gene TRBJ1-1; D unresolved. This CDR3 comprises 13 residues. In germline, CDR1 is ENHRY, CDR2 SYGVKD. Trimming removed 8 bases at V and 1 base at J, with 11 bases between.

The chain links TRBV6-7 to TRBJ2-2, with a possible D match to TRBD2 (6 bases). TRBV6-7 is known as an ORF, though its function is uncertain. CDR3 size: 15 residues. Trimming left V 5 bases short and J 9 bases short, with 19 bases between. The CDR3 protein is CASSAPGLQNRELFF. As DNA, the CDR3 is TGTGCCAGCAGTGCTCCGGGACTCCAGAACCGGGAGCTGTTTTTT.

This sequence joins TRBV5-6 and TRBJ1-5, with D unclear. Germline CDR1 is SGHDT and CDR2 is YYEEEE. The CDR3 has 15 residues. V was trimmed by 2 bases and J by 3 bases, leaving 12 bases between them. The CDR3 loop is CASSLWGFLNQPQHF. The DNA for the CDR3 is TGTGCCAGCAGCTTATGGGGATTCCTCAATCAGCCCCAGCATTTT.

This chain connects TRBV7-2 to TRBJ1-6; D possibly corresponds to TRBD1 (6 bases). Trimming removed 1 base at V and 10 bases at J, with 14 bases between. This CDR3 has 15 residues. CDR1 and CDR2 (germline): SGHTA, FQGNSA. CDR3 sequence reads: CASSLEGQGPSPLHF. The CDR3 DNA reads TGTGCCAGCAGCTTAGAGGGGCAGGGGCCCTCACCCCTCCACTTT.

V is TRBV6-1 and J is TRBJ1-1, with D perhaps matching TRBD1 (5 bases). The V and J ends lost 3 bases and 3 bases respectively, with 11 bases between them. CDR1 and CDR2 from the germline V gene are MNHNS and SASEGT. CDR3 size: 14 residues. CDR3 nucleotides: TGTGCCAGCAGTGAGGGTGAGGGGCACACTGAAGCTTTCTTT. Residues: CASSEGEGHTEAFF.

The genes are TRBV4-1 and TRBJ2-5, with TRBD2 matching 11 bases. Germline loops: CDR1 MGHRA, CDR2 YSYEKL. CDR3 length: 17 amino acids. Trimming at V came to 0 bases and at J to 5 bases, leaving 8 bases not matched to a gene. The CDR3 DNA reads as TGCGCCAGCAGCCAAGAAGAATTCGCTAGCGGGGGGGAGACCCAGTACTTC. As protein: CASSQEEFASGGETQYF.

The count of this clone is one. The CDR3 here is CASSPGTLTDTQYF. As DNA, the CDR3 is TGTGCCAGCAGTCCTGGGACACTCACAGATACGCAGTATTTT. The chain carries TRBV6-5 and TRBJ2-3; D may be TRBD1 (6 bases). V dropped 5 bases and J dropped 2 bases, with 11 bases sitting between them. There are 14 residues in the CDR3. The germline V gene has CDR1 MNHEY and CDR2 SVGAGI.

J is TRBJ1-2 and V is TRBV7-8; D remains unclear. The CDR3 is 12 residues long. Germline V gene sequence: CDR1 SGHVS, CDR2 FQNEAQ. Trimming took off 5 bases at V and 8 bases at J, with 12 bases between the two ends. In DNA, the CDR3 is TGTGCCAGCAGCGGCCTGACGGAGGGCTACACCTTC. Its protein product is CASSGLTEGYTF.

CDR3 nucleotides: TGCGCCAGCAGCTTGGCCCCGGGGGCAGTGCGAGCCTACGAGCAGTACTTC. Encoded protein: CASSLAPGAVRAYEQYF. The rearrangement joins TRBV5-1 to TRBJ2-7; tentatively, D is TRBD1 or TRBD2 (6 bases each). The CDR3 runs 17 residues. Germline CDR1 is SGHRS and CDR2 is YFSETQ. Trimming removed 0 bases from V and 2 bases from J, with 18 bases in between.

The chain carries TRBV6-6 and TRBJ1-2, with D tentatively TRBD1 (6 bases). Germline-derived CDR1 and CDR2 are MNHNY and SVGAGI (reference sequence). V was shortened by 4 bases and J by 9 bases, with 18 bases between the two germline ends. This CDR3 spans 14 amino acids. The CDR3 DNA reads TGTGCCAGCAGTTCCCCTCCCGGGGGCGAGAGCTACACCTTC. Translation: CASSSPPGGESYTF.

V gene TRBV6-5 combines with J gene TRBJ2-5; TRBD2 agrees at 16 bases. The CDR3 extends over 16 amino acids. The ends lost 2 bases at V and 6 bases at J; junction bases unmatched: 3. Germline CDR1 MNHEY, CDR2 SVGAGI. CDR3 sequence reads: CASSYKGLAGGKTQYF. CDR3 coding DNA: TGTGCCAGCAGTTACAAGGGACTAGCGGGGGGGAAGACCCAGTACTTC.